The sample holds many counts of the clone carrying this T cell receptor (beta chain). CDR3 and TCR beta VDJ profiling relied on genomic DNA as the template. TCRdb independently ran MiXCR on the reads; one entry per CDR3 protein. The sample consists of roughly 420,000 distinct CDR3 sequences, around 68% of them appearing once. This sample is part of a study of CD8+CD57+ T cells in acquired aplastic anemia. There are 18 residues in the CDR3. With V trimmed by 7 bases and J by 9 bases, 18 bases remained unmatched. The germline V gene has CDR1 MNHEY and CDR2 SVGEGT. The chain has TRBV6-2 or TRBV6-3 and TRBJ1-6, with 10 bases matching TRBD1. The TCR sequence derives from a human donor in good health, serving as a control. The material sequenced was sorted CD4+, CD8+, or CD8+CD57+ T cells (not recorded which) from PBMCs. In DNA form, the CDR3 reads TGTGCCAGCACCACAAGAGTCCCCCGGGACAGGGGTGGTTCACCCCTCCACTTT. This gives the protein CASTTRVPRDRGGSPLHF.